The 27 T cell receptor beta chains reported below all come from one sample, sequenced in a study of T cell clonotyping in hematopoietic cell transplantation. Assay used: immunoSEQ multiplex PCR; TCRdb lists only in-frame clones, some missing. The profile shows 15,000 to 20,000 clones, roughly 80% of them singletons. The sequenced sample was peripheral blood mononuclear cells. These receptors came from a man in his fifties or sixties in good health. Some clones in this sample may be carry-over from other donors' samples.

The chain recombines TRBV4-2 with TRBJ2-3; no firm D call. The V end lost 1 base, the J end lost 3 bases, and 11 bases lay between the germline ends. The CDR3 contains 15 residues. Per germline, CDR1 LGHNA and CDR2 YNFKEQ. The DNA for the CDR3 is TGTGCCAGCAGCCAAGGGGAACAGAAAACAGATACGCAGTATTTT. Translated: CASSQGEQKTDTQYF.

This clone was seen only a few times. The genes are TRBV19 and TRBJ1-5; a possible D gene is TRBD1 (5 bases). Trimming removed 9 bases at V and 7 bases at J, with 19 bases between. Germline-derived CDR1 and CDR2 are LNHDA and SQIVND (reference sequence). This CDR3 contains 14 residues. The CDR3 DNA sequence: TGTGCCAGCGACGCAAGAGAGGGGTACCAGCCCCAGCATTTT. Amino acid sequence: CASDAREGYQPQHF.

CDR3 sequence (DNA): TGTGCCAGCAGTTTATTAGGGTTGCGTCAGCCCCAGCATTTT. Its protein is CASSLLGLRQPQHF. The V and J genes are TRBV28 and TRBJ1-5, with D unclear. This CDR3 has 14 amino acids. Between the trimmed V and J ends, which lost 1 base and 6 bases, there was a span of 10 bases. Germline loops: CDR1 MDHEN, CDR2 SYDVKM.

This CDR3 is CASGRNRQETQYF. CDR3 in DNA: TGTGCCAGCGGGCGAAACAGACAAGAGACCCAGTACTTC. The chain has TRBV7-2 and TRBJ2-5, with D hard to call. Germline V gene sequence: CDR1 SGHTA, CDR2 FQGNSA. The V end was cut by 8 bases, the J end by 2 bases, with 12 bases between. CDR3 length equals 13 residues.

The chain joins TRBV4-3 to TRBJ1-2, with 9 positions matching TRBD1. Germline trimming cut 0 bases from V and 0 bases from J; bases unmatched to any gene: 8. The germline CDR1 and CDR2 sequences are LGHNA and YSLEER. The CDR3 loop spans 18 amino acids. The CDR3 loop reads CASSQDINRGPSNYGYTF. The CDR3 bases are TGCGCCAGCAGCCAAGATATAAACAGGGGGCCCTCTAACTATGGCTACACCTTC.

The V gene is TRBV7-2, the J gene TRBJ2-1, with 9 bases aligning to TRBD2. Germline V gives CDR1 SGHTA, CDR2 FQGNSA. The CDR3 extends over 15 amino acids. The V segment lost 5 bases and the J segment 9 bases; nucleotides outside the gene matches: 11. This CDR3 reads CASSPIAGEAGEQFF. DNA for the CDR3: TGTGCCAGCAGCCCAATAGCGGGAGAGGCTGGTGAGCAGTTCTTC.

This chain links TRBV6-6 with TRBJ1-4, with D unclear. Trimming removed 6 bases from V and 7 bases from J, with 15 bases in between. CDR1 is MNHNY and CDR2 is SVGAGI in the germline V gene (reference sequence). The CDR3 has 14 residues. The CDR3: CASRRTAAGEKLFF. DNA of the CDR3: TGTGCCAGCAGGCGTACAGCAGCGGGTGAAAAACTGTTTTTT.

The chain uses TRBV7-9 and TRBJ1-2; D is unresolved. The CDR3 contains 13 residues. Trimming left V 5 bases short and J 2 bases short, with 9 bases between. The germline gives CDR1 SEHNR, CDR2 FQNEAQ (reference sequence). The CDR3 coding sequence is TGTGCCAGCAGCCCCGACGGAAACTATGGCTACACCTTC. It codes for CASSPDGNYGYTF.

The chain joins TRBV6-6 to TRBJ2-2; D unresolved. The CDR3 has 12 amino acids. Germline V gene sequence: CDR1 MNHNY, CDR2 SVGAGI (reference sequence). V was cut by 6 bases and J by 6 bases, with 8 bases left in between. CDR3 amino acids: CASSQDAGELFF. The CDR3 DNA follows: TGTGCCAGCAGCCAGGACGCCGGGGAGCTGTTTTTT.

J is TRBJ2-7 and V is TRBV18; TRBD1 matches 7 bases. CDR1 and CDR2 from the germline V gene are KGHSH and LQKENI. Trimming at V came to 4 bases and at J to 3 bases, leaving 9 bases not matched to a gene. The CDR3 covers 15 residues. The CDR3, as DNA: TGTGCCAGCTCACAACCGGGACAGACGAACTACGAGCAGTACTTC. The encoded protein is CASSQPGQTNYEQYF.

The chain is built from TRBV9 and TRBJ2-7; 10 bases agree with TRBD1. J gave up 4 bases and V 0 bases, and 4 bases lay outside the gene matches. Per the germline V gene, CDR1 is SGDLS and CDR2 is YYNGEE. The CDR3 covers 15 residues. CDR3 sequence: CASSVGRDRGYEQYF. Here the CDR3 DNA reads TGTGCCAGCAGCGTAGGTAGGGACAGGGGATACGAGCAGTACTTC. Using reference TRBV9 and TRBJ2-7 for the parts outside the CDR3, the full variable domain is DSGVTQTPKHLITATGQRVTLRCSPRSGDLSVYWYQQSLDQGLQFLIQYYNGEERAKGNILERFSAQQFPDLHSELNLSSLELGDSALYFCASSVGRDRGYEQYFGPGTRLTVT.

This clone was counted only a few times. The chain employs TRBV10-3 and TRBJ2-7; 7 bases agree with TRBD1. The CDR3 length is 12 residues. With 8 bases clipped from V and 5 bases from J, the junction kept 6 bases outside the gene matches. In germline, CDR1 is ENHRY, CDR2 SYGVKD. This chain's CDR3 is CAIRQGSNEQYF. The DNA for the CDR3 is TGTGCCATCCGACAGGGATCGAACGAGCAGTACTTC.

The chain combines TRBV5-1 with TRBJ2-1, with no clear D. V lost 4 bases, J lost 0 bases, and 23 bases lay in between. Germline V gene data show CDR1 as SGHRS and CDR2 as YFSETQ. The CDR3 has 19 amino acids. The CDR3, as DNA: TGCGCCAGCAGCCAGGCTTCCCTTGGTAGTTGGAGCTCCTACAATGAGCAGTTCTTC. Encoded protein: CASSQASLGSWSSYNEQFF.

DNA for the CDR3: TGTGCCAGCAGTCTATCTCTCCTAGATATGGACAGGGGGCATGGCTACACCTTC. It translates to CASSLSLLDMDRGHGYTF. The chain carries TRBV28 and TRBJ1-2; 11 bases fit TRBD1. Germline assignment: CDR1 MDHEN and CDR2 SYDVKM. This CDR3 is built from 18 residues. The V and J ends lost 5 bases and 6 bases, in that order; junction bases with no gene match: 17.

The CDR3 here is CSATGSPTYEQYF. The CDR3 DNA follows: TGCAGCGCCACAGGGAGCCCGACCTACGAGCAGTACTTC. The rearrangement joins TRBV29-1 to TRBJ2-7, with a possible D match to TRBD1 (6 bases). This CDR3 has 13 amino acids. The V end lost 7 bases, the J end lost 2 bases, and 15 bases lay between the germline ends. Germline V gene lookup returns CDR1 SQVTM and CDR2 ANQGSEA.

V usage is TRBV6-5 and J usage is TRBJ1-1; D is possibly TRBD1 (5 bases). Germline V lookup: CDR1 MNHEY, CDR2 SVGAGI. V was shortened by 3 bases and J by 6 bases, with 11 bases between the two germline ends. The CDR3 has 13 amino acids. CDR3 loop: CASSYAGPAEAFF. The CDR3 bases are TGTGCCAGCAGTTATGCAGGGCCCGCTGAAGCTTTCTTT.

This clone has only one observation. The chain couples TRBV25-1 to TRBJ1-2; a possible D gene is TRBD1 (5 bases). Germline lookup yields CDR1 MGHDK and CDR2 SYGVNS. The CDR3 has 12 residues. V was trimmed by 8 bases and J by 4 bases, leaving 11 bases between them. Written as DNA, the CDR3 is TGTGCCAGCTCCAGGGAGGGCTATGGCTACACCTTC. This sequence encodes CASSREGYGYTF.

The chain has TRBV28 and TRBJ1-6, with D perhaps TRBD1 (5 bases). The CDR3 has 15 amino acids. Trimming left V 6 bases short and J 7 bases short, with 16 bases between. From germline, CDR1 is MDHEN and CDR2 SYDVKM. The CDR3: CASRRGGTPNSPLHF. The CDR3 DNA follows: TGTGCCAGCAGGCGAGGCGGGACTCCGAATTCACCCCTCCACTTT. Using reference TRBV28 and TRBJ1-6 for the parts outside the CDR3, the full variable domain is DVKVTQSSRYLVKRTGEKVFLECVQDMDHENMFWYRQDPGLGLRLIYFSYDVKMKEKGDIPEGYSVSREKKERFSLILESASTNQTSMYLCASRRGGTPNSPLHFGNGTRLTVT.

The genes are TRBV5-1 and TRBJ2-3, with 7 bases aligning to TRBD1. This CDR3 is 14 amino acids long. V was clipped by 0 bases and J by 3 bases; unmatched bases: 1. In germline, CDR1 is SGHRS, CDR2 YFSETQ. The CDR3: CASSLDRGTDTQYF. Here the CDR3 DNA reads TGCGCCAGCAGCTTGGACAGGGGAACAGATACGCAGTATTTT.

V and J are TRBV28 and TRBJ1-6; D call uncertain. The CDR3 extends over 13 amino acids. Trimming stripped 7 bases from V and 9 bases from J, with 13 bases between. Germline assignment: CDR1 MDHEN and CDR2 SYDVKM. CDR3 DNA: TGTGCCAGCAAGGAAGTTCAGCGTTCACCCCTCCACTTT. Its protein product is CASKEVQRSPLHF.

The CDR3 here is CASSTTEGYGYTF. In nucleotides, the CDR3 is TGTGCCAGCAGTACAACAGAAGGCTATGGCTACACCTTC. This chain joins TRBV7-8 and TRBJ1-2; D remains unclear. V lost 6 bases and J lost 4, with 12 bases in between. The germline V gene encodes CDR1 SGHVS and CDR2 FQNEAQ. The CDR3 length is 13 residues.

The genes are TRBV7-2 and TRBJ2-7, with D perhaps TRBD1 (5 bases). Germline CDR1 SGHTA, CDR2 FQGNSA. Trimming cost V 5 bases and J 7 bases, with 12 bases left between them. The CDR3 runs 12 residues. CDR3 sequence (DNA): TGTGCCAGCAGCACTAACTACAGGGAGCAGTACTTC. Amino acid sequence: CASSTNYREQYF.

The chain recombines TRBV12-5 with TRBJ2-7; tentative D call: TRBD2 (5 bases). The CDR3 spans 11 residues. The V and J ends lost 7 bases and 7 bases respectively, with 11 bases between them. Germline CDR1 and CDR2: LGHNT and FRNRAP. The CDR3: CASDISGEQYF. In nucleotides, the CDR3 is TGTGCTAGTGACATATCGGGGGAGCAGTACTTC.

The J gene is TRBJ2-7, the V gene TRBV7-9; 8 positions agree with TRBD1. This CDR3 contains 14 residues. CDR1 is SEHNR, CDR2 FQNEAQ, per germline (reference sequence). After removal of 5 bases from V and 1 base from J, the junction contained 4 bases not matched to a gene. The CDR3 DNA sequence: TGTGCCAGCAGCCGACAGGGGAAATCCTACGAGCAGTACTTC. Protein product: CASSRQGKSYEQYF.

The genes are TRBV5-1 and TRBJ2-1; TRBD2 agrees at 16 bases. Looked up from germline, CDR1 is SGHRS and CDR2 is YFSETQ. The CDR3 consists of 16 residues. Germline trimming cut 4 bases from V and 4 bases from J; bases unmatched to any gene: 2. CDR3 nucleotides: TGCGCCAGCAGCCCGGGACTAGCGGGGGGGTACAATGAGCAGTTCTTC. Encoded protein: CASSPGLAGGYNEQFF.

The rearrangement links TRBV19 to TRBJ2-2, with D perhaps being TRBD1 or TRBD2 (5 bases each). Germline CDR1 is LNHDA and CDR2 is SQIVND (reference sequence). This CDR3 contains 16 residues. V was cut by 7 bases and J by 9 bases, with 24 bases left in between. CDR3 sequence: CASTPLGDPEARELFF. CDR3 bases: TGTGCCAGTACCCCCCTGGGGGATCCCGAGGCCCGGGAGCTGTTTTTT.

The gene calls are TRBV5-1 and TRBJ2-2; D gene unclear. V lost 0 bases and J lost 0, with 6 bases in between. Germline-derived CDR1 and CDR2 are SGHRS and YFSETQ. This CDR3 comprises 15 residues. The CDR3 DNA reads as TGCGCCAGCAGCTTGGGACCCGCGAACACCGGGGAGCTGTTTTTT. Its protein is CASSLGPANTGELFF.